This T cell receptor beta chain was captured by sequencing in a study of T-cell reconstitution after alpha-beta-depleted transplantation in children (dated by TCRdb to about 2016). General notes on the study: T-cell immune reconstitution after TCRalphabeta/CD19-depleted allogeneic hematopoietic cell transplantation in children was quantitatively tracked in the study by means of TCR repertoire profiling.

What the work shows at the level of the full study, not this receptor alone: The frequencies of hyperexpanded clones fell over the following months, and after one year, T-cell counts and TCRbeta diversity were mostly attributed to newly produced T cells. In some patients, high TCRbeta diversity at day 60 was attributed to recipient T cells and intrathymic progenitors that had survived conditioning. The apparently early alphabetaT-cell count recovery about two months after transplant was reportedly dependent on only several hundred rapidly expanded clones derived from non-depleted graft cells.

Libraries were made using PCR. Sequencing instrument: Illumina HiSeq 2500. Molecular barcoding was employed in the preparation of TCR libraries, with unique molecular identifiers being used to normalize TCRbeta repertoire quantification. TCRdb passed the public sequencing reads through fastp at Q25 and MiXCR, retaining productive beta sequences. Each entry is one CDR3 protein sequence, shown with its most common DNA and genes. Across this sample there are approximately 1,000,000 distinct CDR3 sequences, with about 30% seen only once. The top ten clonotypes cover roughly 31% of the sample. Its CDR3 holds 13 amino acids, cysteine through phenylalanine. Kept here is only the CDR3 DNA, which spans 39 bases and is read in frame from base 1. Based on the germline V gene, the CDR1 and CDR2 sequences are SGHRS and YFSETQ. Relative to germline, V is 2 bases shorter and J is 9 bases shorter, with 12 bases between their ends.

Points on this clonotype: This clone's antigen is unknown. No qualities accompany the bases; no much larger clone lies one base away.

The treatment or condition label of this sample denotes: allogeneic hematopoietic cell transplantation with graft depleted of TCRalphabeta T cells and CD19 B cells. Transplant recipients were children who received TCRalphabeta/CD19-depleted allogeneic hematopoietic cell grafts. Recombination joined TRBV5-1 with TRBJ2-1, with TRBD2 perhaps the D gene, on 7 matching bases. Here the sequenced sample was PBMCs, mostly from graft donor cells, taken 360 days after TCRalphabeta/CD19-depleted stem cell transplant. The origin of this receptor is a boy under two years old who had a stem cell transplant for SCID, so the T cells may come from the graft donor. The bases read TGCGCCAGCAGCTTTGAGGGAGGGGGTGAGCAGTTCTTC. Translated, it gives CASSFEGGGEQFF.